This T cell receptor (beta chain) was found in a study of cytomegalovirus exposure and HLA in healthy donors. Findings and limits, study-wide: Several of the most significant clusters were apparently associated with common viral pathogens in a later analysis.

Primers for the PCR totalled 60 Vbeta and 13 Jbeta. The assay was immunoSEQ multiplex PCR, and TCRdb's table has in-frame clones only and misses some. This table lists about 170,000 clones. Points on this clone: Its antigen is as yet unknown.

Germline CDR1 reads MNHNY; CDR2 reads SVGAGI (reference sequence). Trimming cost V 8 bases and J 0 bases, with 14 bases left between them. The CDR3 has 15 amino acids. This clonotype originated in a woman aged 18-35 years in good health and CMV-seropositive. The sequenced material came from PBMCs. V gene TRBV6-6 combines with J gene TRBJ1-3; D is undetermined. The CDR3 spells CASRGEPLSGNTIYF. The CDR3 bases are TGTGCCAGCCGAGGAGAACCCCTCTCTGGAAACACCATATATTTT.